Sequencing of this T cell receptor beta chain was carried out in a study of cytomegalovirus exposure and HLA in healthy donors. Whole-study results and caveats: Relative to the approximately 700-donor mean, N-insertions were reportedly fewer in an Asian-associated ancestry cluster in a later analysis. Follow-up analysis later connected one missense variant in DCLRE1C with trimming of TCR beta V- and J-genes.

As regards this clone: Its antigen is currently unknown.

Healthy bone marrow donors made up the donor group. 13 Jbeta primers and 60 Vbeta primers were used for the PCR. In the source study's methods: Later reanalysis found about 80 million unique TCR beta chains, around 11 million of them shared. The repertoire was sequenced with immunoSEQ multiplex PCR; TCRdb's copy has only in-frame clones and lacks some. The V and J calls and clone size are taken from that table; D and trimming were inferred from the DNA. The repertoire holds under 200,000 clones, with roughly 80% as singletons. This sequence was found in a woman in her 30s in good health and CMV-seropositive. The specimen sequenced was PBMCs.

DNA for the CDR3: TGCGCCAGCAGCGCGACATCGTCTAACTATGGCTACACCTTC. It translates to CASSATSSNYGYTF. The V and J genes are TRBV5-1 and TRBJ1-2; D is unclear. CDR3 length: 14 residues. Trimming left V 4 bases short and J 0 bases short, with 10 bases between. Germline values: CDR1 SGHRS, CDR2 YFSETQ.